The clone carrying this TCR beta chain was found a few times. Its target is not known. These data come from a study of early T cells in non-severe SARS-CoV-2 infection. Study-wide points: Private and CD4 specificities were missed by VDJdb matching, skewed to anti-spike CD8.

Attachment of unique molecular identifiers was made to individual cDNA molecules. Each CDR3 protein is one row after TCRdb ran MiXCR on the 5' RACE reads. The table records about 66,000 distinct CDR3 sequences, 13% of them present only once. Germline values: CDR1 SGHDT, CDR2 YYEEEE. The CDR3 is made up of 15 amino acids. Trimming took 1 base from V and 0 from J, leaving 8 bases between them. The source of this sequence is an adult who was a healthcare worker with PCR-confirmed SARS-CoV-2 infection or an uninfected control (not recorded which). The gene calls are TRBV5-6 and TRBJ1-5, with D uncertain. Sample: whole blood. CDR3 amino acids: CASSLWRYSNQPQHF. The DNA for the CDR3 is TGTGCCAGCAGCTTGTGGCGTTATAGCAATCAGCCCCAGCATTTT.